One sample yielded the 12 T cell receptor beta chains listed below, sequenced in a study of blood T cell repertoires in COVID-19. Here immunoSEQ multiplex PCR was the method, and the copy in TCRdb shows in-frame clones only, minus some. The sample consists of roughly 200,000 clones, 84% of them appearing once. The source material was PBMCs or T cells enriched from blood (not recorded which). These receptors all come from a young woman who had been exposed to COVID-19.

The chain couples TRBV19 to TRBJ1-3; D not certain. CDR1 is LNHDA and CDR2 is SQIVND in the germline V gene (reference sequence). This CDR3 has 16 amino acids. The ends were cut back, 10 bases at V and 4 bases at J, with 23 bases in the middle. DNA of the CDR3: TGTGCCACTACCCCCCGCCTGAGAGCGTCCGGAAACACCATATATTTT. It yields the protein CATTPRLRASGNTIYF.

The chain joins TRBV4-3 to TRBJ1-2; 7 bases match TRBD1. Losses at the gene ends were 2 bases for V and 4 bases for J; bases not matched to a gene: 7. The germline gives CDR1 LGHNA, CDR2 YSLEER. CDR3 length: 15 amino acids. For the CDR3, the DNA is TGCGCCAGCAGCCAATCGAGGGGGCTGGGCTATGGCTACACCTTC. Its protein is CASSQSRGLGYGYTF.

The V gene is TRBV5-1, the J gene TRBJ2-7; TRBD2 agrees at 11 bases. This CDR3 comprises 16 residues. The V and J ends lost 0 bases and 1 base, in that order; junction bases with no gene match: 3. Germline lookup yields CDR1 SGHRS and CDR2 YFSETQ. The CDR3 bases are TGCGCCAGCAGCTTGGTTCCTAGCGGGGGGTCCTACGAGCAGTACTTC. Encoded protein: CASSLVPSGGSYEQYF.

The genes are TRBV14 and TRBJ1-2; D is perhaps TRBD1 (6 bases). This CDR3 is built from 22 residues. Germline V gene sequence: CDR1 SGHDN, CDR2 FVKESK. Trimming took 4 bases from V and 5 from J, leaving 38 bases between them. The CDR3 spells CASSPIHPTGSDRLVGVYGYTF. CDR3 sequence (DNA): TGTGCCAGCAGCCCAATCCATCCGACAGGTTCGGACAGATTGGTTGGGGTATATGGCTACACCTTC.

The genes are TRBV7-2 and TRBJ2-6, with a tentative D call TRBD2 (6 bases). The V and J ends lost 4 bases and 2 bases respectively, with 18 bases between them. In germline, CDR1 is SGHTA, CDR2 FQGNSA. CDR3 length equals 18 residues. The CDR3 nucleotides are TGTGCCAGCAGCTGGGGGGATCCCTGGTCTGCTGGGGCCAACGTCCTGACTTTC. It yields the protein CASSWGDPWSAGANVLTF.

This clone was recorded a few times. The chain links TRBV5-6 to TRBJ1-5; D is uncertain. The CDR3 has 17 residues. Germline-derived CDR1 and CDR2 are SGHDT and YYEEEE. The ends were cut back, 2 bases at V and 4 bases at J, with 19 bases in the middle. The CDR3 loop reads CASSLATDRVMNQPQHF. DNA for the CDR3: TGTGCCAGCAGCTTAGCTACAGATCGAGTTATGAATCAGCCCCAGCATTTT.

This clone was observed a single time. The chain uses TRBV7-6 and TRBJ2-1; D might be TRBD2 (7 bases). The CDR3 consists of 15 residues. Per the germline V gene, CDR1 is SGHVS and CDR2 is FNYEAQ. The V end lost 1 base, the J end lost 7 bases, and 14 bases lay between the germline ends. CDR3 nucleotide sequence: TGTGCCAGCAGCTTAGTAGGGGGGGCCAGAAATGAGCAGTTCTTC. The encoded protein is CASSLVGGARNEQFF.

The chain couples TRBV7-2 to TRBJ2-3; TRBD2 matches 10 bases. Trimming removed 4 bases from V and 2 bases from J; junction bases left unmatched: 6. The CDR3 sequence is 16 residues long. CDR1 is SGHTA, CDR2 FQGNSA, per germline. The CDR3 protein is CASSSRLAGNTDTQYF. CDR3 bases: TGTGCCAGCAGCTCTCGACTAGCGGGTAACACAGATACGCAGTATTTT.

This clone has a handful of counts. V usage is TRBV6-6 and J usage is TRBJ2-1; 8 positions agree with TRBD2. This CDR3 spans 15 amino acids. V trimming: 2 bases; J trimming: 5 bases; junction bases outside the gene matches: 5. Germline V CDR1 and CDR2: MNHNY, SVGAGI (reference sequence). Written as DNA, the CDR3 is TGTGCCAGCAGTTACCGAGAGCGGGGGCACAATGAGCAGTTCTTC. Its protein product is CASSYRERGHNEQFF.

The chain uses TRBV7-9 and TRBJ1-2; 7 bases align to TRBD1. Germline CDR1 is SEHNR and CDR2 is FQNEAQ (reference sequence). V dropped 6 bases and J dropped 2; count of bases not matched to a gene: 9. The CDR3 sequence is 15 residues long. CDR3 coding DNA: TGTGCCAGCAGTTACCAGGAGGGGGCGAACTATGGCTACACCTTC. The encoded protein is CASSYQEGANYGYTF.

The rearrangement links TRBV5-8 to TRBJ2-1; TRBD2 might be the D (7 bases). The CDR3 length is 15 residues. V dropped 5 bases and J dropped 1 base, with 13 bases sitting between them. Germline V gene sequence: CDR1 SGHTS, CDR2 YDEGEE. CDR3 sequence: CASSQQGGSYNEQFF. As DNA, the CDR3 is TGTGCCAGCAGTCAACAGGGAGGGTCCTACAATGAGCAGTTCTTC.

The gene calls are TRBV27 and TRBJ2-1; TRBD2 agrees at 13 bases. The CDR3 runs 17 residues. The germline V gene has CDR1 MNHEY and CDR2 SMNVEV (reference sequence). V lost 2 bases and J lost 4; bases outside the gene matches: 5. The CDR3 reads CASSLRGLAGRYNEQFF. The DNA of the CDR3 is TGTGCCAGCAGTTTAAGGGGACTAGCGGGGAGGTACAATGAGCAGTTCTTC.